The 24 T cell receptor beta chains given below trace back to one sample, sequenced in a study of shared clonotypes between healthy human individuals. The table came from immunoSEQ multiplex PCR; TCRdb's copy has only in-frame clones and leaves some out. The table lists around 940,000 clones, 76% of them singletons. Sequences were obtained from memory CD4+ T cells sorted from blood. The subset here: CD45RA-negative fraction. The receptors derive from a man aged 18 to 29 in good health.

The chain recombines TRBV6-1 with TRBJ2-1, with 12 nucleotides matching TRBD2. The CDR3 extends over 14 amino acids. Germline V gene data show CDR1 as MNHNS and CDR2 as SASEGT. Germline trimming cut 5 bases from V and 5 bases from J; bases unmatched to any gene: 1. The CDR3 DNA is TGTGCCAGCAGTCTAGCGGGGGGGAACAATGAGCAGTTCTTC. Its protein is CASSLAGGNNEQFF.

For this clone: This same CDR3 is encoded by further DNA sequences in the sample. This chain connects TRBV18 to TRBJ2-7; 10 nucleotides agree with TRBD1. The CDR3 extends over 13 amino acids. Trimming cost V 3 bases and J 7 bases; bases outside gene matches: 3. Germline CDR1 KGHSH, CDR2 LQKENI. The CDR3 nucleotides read TGTGCCAGCTCACCGGACAGGGGGAGGGAGCAGTACTTC. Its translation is CASSPDRGREQYF.

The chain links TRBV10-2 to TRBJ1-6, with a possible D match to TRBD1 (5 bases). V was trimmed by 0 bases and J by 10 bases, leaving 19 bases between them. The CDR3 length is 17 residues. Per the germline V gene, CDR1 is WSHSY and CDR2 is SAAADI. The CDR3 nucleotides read TGCGCCAGCAGTGAGTCGACTCCCGGCCAGGGAAACTCACCCCTCCACTTT. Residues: CASSESTPGQGNSPLHF.

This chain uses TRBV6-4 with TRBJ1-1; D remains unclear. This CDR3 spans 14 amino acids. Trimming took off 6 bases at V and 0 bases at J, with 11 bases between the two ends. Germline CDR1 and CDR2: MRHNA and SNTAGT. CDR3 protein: CASSPGSMNTEAFF. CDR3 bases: TGTGCCAGCAGCCCGGGCTCCATGAACACTGAAGCTTTCTTT.

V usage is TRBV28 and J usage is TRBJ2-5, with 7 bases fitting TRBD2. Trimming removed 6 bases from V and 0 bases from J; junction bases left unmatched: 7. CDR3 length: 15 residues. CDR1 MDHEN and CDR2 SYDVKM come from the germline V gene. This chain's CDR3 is CASRLARAYQETQYF. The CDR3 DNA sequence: TGTGCCAGCAGACTAGCGAGAGCCTACCAAGAGACCCAGTACTTC.

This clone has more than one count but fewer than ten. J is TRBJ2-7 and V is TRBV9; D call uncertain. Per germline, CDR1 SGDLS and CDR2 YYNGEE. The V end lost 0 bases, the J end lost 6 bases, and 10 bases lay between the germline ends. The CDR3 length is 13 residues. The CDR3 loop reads CASSVVGNSEQYF. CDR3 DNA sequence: TGTGCCAGCAGCGTAGTCGGAAACTCCGAGCAGTACTTC.

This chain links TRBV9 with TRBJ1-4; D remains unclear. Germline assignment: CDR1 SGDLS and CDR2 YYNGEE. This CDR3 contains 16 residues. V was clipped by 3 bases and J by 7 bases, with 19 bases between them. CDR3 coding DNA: TGTGCCAGCAGCGCCGCTCAGGAGGTGCGCAGTGAAAAACTGTTTTTT. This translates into CASSAAQEVRSEKLFF.

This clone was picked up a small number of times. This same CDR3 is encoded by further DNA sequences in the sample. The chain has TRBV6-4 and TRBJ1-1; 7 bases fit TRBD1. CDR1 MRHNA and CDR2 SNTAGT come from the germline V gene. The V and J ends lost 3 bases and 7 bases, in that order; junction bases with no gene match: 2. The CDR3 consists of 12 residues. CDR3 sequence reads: CASSDRTGEAFF. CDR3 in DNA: TGTGCCAGCAGTGATCGGACAGGTGAAGCTTTCTTT.

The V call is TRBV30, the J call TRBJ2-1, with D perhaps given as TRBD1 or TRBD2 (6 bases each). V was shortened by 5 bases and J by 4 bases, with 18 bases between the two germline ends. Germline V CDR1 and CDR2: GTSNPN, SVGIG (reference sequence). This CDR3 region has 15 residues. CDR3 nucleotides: TGTGCCTGGTATGGGGGGCTGGGGCAGTACAATGAGCAGTTCTTC. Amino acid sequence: CAWYGGLGQYNEQFF. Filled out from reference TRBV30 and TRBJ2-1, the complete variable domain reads SQTIHQWPATLVQPVGSPLSLECTVEGTSNPNLYWYRQAAGRGLQLLFYSVGIGQISSEVPQNLSASRPQDRQFILSSKKLLLSDSGFYLCAWYGGLGQYNEQFFGPGTRLTVL.

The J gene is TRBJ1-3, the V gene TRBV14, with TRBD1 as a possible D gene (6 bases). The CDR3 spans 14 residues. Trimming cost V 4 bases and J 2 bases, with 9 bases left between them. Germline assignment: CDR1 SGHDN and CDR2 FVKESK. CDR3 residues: CASSPWTAGNTIYF. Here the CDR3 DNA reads TGTGCCAGCAGCCCATGGACAGCTGGAAACACCATATATTTT.

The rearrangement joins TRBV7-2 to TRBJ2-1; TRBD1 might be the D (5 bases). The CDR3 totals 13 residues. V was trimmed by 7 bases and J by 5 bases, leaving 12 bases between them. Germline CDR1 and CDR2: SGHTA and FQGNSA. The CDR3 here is CASKAGLNNEQFF. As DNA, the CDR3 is TGTGCCAGCAAGGCAGGGTTAAACAATGAGCAGTTCTTC.

The CDR3 here is CAWSLRTPQGRSTDTQYF. The DNA of the CDR3 is TGTGCCTGGAGCCTTCGAACGCCTCAGGGCCGGAGCACAGATACGCAGTATTTT. V and J are TRBV30 and TRBJ2-3; possible D gene TRBD1, 5 bases. The CDR3 runs 18 residues. Germline V gene lookup returns CDR1 GTSNPN and CDR2 SVGIG (reference sequence). Trimming stripped 3 bases from V and 0 bases from J, with 22 bases between.

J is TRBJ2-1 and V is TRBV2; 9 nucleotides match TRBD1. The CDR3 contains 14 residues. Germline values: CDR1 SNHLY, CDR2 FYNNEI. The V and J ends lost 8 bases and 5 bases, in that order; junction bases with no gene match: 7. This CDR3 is CASGRQGGNNEQFF. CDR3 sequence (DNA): TGTGCCAGCGGGCGACAGGGGGGAAACAATGAGCAGTTCTTC. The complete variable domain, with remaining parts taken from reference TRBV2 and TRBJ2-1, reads EPEVTQTPSHQVTQMGQEVILRCVPISNHLYFYWYRQILGQKVEFLVSFYNNEISEKSEIFDDQFSVERPDGSNFTLKIRSTKLEDSAMYFCASGRQGGNNEQFFGPGTRLTVL.

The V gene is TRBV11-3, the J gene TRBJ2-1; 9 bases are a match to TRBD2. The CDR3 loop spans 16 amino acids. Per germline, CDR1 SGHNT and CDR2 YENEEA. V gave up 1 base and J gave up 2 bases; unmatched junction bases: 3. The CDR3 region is CASSLGGGVAYNEQFF. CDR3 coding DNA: TGTGCCAGCAGCTTAGGCGGGGGGGTTGCCTACAATGAGCAGTTCTTC.

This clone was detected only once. The CDR3 protein is CASSDRGLKGDTQYF. CDR3 bases: TGTGCCAGCAGCGATCGGGGACTGAAAGGAGATACGCAGTATTTT. The chain couples TRBV5-6 to TRBJ2-3; tentatively, D is TRBD2 (6 bases). The CDR3 extends over 15 amino acids. Per the germline V gene, CDR1 is SGHDT and CDR2 is YYEEEE. Trimming took 4 bases from V and 5 from J, leaving 17 bases between them.

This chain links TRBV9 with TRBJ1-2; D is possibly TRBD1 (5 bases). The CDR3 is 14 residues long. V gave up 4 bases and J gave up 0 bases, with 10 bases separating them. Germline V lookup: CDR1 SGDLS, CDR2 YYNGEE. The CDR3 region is CASSPRGTNYGYTF. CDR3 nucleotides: TGTGCCAGCAGCCCACGGGGGACTAACTATGGCTACACCTTC.

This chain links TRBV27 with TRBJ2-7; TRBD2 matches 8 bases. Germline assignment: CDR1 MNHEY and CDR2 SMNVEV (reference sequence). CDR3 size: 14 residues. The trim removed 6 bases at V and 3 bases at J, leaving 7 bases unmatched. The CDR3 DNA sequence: TGTGCCAGCAGACCGGGGGGGTCCCGCTACGAGCAGTACTTC. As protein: CASRPGGSRYEQYF.

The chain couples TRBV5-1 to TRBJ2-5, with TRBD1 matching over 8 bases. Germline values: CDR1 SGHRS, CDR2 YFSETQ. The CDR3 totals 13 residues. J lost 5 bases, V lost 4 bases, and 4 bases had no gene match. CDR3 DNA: TGCGCCAGCAGCCCAGGGGGCTCGGAGACCCAGTACTTC. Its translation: CASSPGGSETQYF.

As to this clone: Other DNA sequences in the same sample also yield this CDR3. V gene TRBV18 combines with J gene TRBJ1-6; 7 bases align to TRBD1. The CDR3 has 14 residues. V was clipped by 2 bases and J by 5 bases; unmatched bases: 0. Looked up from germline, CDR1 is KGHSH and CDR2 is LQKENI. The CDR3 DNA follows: TGTGCCAGCTCACCAACAGGGGATAATTCACCCCTCCACTTT. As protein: CASSPTGDNSPLHF.

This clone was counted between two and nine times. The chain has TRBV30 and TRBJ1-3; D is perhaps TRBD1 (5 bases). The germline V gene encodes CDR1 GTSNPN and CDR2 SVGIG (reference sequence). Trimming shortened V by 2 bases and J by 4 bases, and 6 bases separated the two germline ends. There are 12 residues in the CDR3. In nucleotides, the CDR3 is TGTGCCTGGAGTTCAGGGGGAAACACCATATATTTT. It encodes CAWSSGGNTIYF.

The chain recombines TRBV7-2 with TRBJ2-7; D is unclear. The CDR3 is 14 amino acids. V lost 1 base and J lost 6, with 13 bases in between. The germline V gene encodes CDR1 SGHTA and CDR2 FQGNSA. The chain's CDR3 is CASSLDGSGREQYF. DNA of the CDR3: TGTGCCAGCAGCTTAGACGGTTCCGGGCGCGAGCAGTACTTC.

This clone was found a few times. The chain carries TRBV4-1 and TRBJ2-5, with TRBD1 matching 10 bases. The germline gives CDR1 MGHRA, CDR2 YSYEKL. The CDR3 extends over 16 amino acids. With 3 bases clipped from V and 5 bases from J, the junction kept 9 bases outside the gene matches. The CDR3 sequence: CASSHPSRDRGETQYF. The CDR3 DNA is TGCGCCAGCAGCCATCCGTCCCGGGACAGGGGCGAGACCCAGTACTTC.

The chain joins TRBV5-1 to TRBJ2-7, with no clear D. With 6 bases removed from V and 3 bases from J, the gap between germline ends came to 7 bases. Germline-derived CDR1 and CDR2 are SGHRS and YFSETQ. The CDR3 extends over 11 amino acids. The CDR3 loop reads CASTSGYEQYF. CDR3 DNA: TGCGCCAGCACCTCTGGCTACGAGCAGTACTTC.

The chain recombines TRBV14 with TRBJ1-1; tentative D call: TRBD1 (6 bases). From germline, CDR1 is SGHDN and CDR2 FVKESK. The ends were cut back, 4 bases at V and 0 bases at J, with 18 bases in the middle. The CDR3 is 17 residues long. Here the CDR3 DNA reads TGTGCCAGCAGCCGGGAAGGGGGGCTAATCATGAACACTGAAGCTTTCTTT. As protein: CASSREGGLIMNTEAFF.